These 14 T cell receptor beta chains were all obtained from the same sample, sequenced in a study of spatial heterogeneity in lung cancer (dated by TCRdb to about 2019). Read against the paper, the sample's time point label means: blood at routine non-recurrence follow-up after resection. Whole RNA extracted from tumor and nontumor lung tissue, or from cryopreserved PBMC samples, was used for TCR sequencing without cell sorting. To prepare the library, 5' RACE was applied. Sequencing relied on a NextSeq 500. Clones were called with MiXCR by TCRdb after fastp trimmed the public reads at Q25, and only in-frame beta chains were retained. Under each unique CDR3 protein, matching rows form one entry showing the most common genes and DNA. A total of around 110,000 distinct CDR3 sequences appear in this sample, roughly an eighth of them only once. Of the sample, roughly 15% is held by the ten largest clones.

The specimen was PBMCs, collected at follow-up. Receptors originate from a male donor with early-stage non-small cell lung cancer.

The genes are TRBV20-1 and TRBJ2-7; perhaps D is TRBD1 or TRBD2 (6 bases each). Per germline, CDR1 DFQATT and CDR2 SNEGSKA (reference sequence). Trimming cost V 0 bases and J 6 bases, with 12 bases left between them. The CDR3 is made up of 13 amino acids. CDR3 amino acids: CSARDGGGGEQYF. The CDR3 DNA sequence: TGCAGTGCTAGAGATGGAGGGGGAGGCGAGCAGTACTTC.

This chain connects TRBV24-1 to TRBJ2-3; D remains ambiguous. The V gene lost 3 bases and the J gene lost 3 bases, with 12 bases spanning the gap. The CDR3 covers 15 residues. Germline V gene lookup returns CDR1 KGHDR and CDR2 SFDVKD. The CDR3 here is CATSDPPPGTDTQYF. CDR3 nucleotides: TGTGCCACCAGTGATCCCCCCCCCGGGACAGATACGCAGTATTTT.

This clonotype was recorded a few times. The CDR3 sequence: CSMATSTDTQYF. The CDR3 bases are TGCAGTATGGCAACCAGCACAGATACGCAGTATTTT. The gene calls are TRBV29-1 and TRBJ2-3; D unclear. CDR1 is SQVTM and CDR2 is ANQGSEA in the germline V gene. CDR3 size: 12 residues.

The table lists this clonotype with many counts. V usage is TRBV29-1 and J usage is TRBJ2-7; either TRBD1 or TRBD2 may supply D (5 bases each). V gave up 5 bases and J gave up 3 bases, with 14 bases separating them. The germline V gene encodes CDR1 SQVTM and CDR2 ANQGSEA. The CDR3 runs 13 residues. CDR3 amino acids: CSVRSGTFYEQYF. The CDR3 DNA follows: TGCAGCGTTCGATCCGGGACCTTCTACGAGCAGTACTTC.

The genes are TRBV6-4 and TRBJ2-3, with 10 bases fitting TRBD1. CDR1 and CDR2 from the germline V gene are MRHNA and SNTAGT. J gave up 3 bases and V 6 bases, and 6 bases lay outside the gene matches. The CDR3 is 15 amino acids. The DNA of the CDR3 is TGTGCCAGCAGCGACGGGACAGGGGCGACAGATACGCAGTATTTT. It encodes CASSDGTGATDTQYF.

In its sample, this clonotype was seen many times. The J gene is TRBJ1-2, the V gene TRBV29-1, with 7 bases that match TRBD1. Trimming at V came to 4 bases and at J to 6 bases, leaving 8 bases not matched to a gene. The CDR3 runs 13 residues. Per the germline V gene, CDR1 is SQVTM and CDR2 is ANQGSEA. CDR3 amino acids: CSVGRGTVHGYTF. In DNA, the CDR3 is TGCAGCGTTGGACGGGGGACAGTTCATGGCTACACCTTC.

As for this clonotype: Being one base from a much bigger clone, this may be a read error. The chain joins TRBV13 to TRBJ2-5, with a tentative D call TRBD2 (7 bases). There are 15 residues in the CDR3. Between the trimmed V and J ends, which lost 2 bases and 5 bases, there was a span of 15 bases. Germline CDR1 PRHDT, CDR2 FYEKMQ (reference sequence). CDR3 sequence reads: CASSLRGAVKETQYF. CDR3 nucleotide sequence: TGTGCCAGCAGCTTACGGGGGGCGGTGAAGGAGACCCAGTACTTC. Complete variable domain (other parts from reference TRBV13 and TRBJ2-5): AAGVIQSPRHLIKEKRETATLKCYPIPRHDTVYWYQQGPGQDPQFLISFYEKMQSDKGSIPDRFSAQQFSDYHSELNMSSLELGDSALYFCASSLRGAVKETQYFGPGTRLLVL.

The rearrangement joins TRBV20-1 to TRBJ2-5; 7 positions agree with TRBD1. Germline trimming cut 4 bases from V and 5 bases from J; bases unmatched to any gene: 7. Germline CDR1 and CDR2: DFQATT and SNEGSKA (reference sequence). The CDR3 extends over 13 amino acids. CDR3 region: CSAIRDSTETQYF. In DNA form, the CDR3 reads TGCAGTGCTATCAGGGACAGCACCGAGACCCAGTACTTC.

This chain links TRBV9 with TRBJ2-5; 7 nucleotides line up with TRBD1. V was pared by 4 bases and J by 3 bases, with 9 bases of the junction left unmatched. Germline loops: CDR1 SGDLS, CDR2 YYNGEE. The CDR3 is 15 residues long. The CDR3 reads CASSNSNRGEETQYF. The CDR3 DNA reads as TGTGCCAGCAGCAACTCCAACAGGGGAGAAGAGACCCAGTACTTC.

The chain employs TRBV18 and TRBJ1-5; D perhaps matches TRBD1 (6 bases). V shed 6 bases and J shed 0 bases, with 12 bases lying between them. Germline-derived CDR1 and CDR2 are KGHSH and LQKENI. CDR3 length equals 15 residues. CDR3 protein: CASSHGQPSNQPQHF. The CDR3 DNA follows: TGTGCCAGCTCTCATGGACAGCCTAGCAATCAGCCCCAGCATTTT. The entire variable domain, with the rest obtained from reference TRBV18 and TRBJ1-5, is as follows: NAGVMQNPRHLVRRRGQEARLRCSPMKGHSHVYWYRQLPEEGLKFMVYLQKENIIDESGMPKERFSAEFPKEGPSILRIQQVVRGDSAAYFCASSHGQPSNQPQHFGDGTRLSIL.

This clonotype occurred a few times. This chain connects TRBV16 to TRBJ2-7, with D perhaps being TRBD1 or TRBD2 (6 bases each). V dropped 4 bases and J dropped 7 bases, with 11 bases sitting between them. The length of the CDR3 is 12 residues. Per the germline V gene, CDR1 is KGHSY and CDR2 is FQNENV. The CDR3 protein is CASSLRGQEQYF. The CDR3, as DNA: TGTGCCAGCAGCCTCCGGGGGCAAGAGCAGTACTTC.

The rearrangement joins TRBV7-2 to TRBJ2-1; TRBD2 matches at 13 bases. The CDR3 has 17 residues. Germline loops: CDR1 SGHTA, CDR2 FQGNSA. V shed 5 bases and J 3 bases; nucleotides not matched to a gene: 7. CDR3 region: CASSTFRLAGGYNEQFF. CDR3 sequence (DNA): TGTGCCAGCAGCACCTTCCGACTAGCGGGGGGCTACAATGAGCAGTTCTTC.

The J gene is TRBJ1-4, the V gene TRBV4-2; D perhaps matches TRBD1 (6 bases). With 2 bases removed from V and 0 bases from J, the gap between germline ends came to 7 bases. CDR3 length: 15 residues. Germline V gene sequence: CDR1 LGHNA, CDR2 YNFKEQ. The CDR3 sequence is CASSQTGPTNEKLFF. For the CDR3, the DNA is TGTGCCAGCAGCCAAACAGGGCCAACTAATGAAAAACTGTTTTTT.

This clonotype has just a few counts. J is TRBJ1-1 and V is TRBV12-3 or TRBV12-4; the D gene is possibly TRBD1 (6 bases). The CDR3 is made up of 13 amino acids. The V and J ends lost 1 base and 3 bases respectively, with 6 bases between them. In DNA form, the CDR3 reads TGTGCCAGCAGTTTAGAGGGGGACACTGAAGCTTTCTTT. This sequence encodes CASSLEGDTEAFF.